This T cell receptor beta chain was found in a study of blood T cell repertoires in COVID-19. At the level of the study: Recovered participants had two consecutive negative NP/OP PCR tests, healthcare professional clearance, or symptom resolution. From the United States, Italy and Spain came samples of acute and convalescent COVID-19.

Germline CDR1 reads SEHNR; CDR2 reads FQNEAQ (reference sequence). The CDR3 has 19 amino acids. The junction had 11 bases not matched to a gene; V was cut back by 0 bases and J by 0 bases. In terms of age and location, participants ranged from about 18 to 95 years and lived in under 30 US areas. Profiling relied on immunoSEQ multiplex PCR, and the TCRdb table lists in-frame clones only, not all of them. The sample shows roughly 190,000 clones, around 87% of them seen only once. The specimen was PBMCs or T cells enriched from blood (not recorded which). The sequence derives from a woman aged 40 to 49 in a cohort exposed to, infected with or recovered from COVID-19 (not recorded which). The rearrangement joins TRBV7-9 to TRBJ1-5, with 7 bases matching TRBD1. The CDR3 DNA follows: TGTGCCAGCAGCTTAGCGCGGGACAGCGAGTTTTATAGCAATCAGCCCCAGCATTTT. Protein product: CASSLARDSEFYSNQPQHF. Based on the CDR3 plus reference TRBV7-9 and TRBJ1-5, the full variable domain is DTGVSQNPRHKITKRGQNVTFRCDPISEHNRLYWYRQTLGQGPEFLTYFQNEAQLEKSRLLSDRFSAERPKGSFSTLEIQRTEQGDSAMYLCASSLARDSEFYSNQPQHFGDGTRLSIL.